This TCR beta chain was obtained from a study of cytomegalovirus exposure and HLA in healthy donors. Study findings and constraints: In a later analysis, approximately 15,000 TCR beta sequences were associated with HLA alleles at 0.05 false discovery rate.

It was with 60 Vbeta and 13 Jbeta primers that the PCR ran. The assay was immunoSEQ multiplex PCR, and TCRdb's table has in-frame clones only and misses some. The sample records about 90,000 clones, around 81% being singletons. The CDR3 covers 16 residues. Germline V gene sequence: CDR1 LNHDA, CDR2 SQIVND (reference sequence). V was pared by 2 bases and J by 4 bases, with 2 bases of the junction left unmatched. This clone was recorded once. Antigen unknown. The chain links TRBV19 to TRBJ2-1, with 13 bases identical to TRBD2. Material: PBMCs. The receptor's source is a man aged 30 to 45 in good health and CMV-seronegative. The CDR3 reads CASSIRLAGGYNEQFF. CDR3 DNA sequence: TGTGCCAGTAGTATACGACTAGCGGGGGGTTACAATGAGCAGTTCTTC. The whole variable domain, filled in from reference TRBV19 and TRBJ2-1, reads DGGITQSPKYLFRKEGQNVTLSCEQNLNHDAMYWYRQDPGQGLRLIYYSQIVNDFQKGDIAEGYSVSREKKESFPLTVTSAQKNPTAFYLCASSIRLAGGYNEQFFGPGTRLTVL.